The 9 T cell receptor beta chains below were found in one sample sequenced in a study of PD-L1 blockade in urothelial cancer. Assay: immunoSEQ multiplex PCR; the TCRdb copy retains only in-frame clones and omits some. The sample lists about 82,000 clones; about four fifths were seen once. The sequencing used PBMCs, collected around atezolizumab (anti-PD-L1) treatment. The receptors were sampled from a man between 65 and 79 years old with urothelial cancer.

The chain combines TRBV5-4 with TRBJ1-1, with D uncertain. Germline loops: CDR1 SGHNT, CDR2 YYREEE (reference sequence). The CDR3 covers 14 residues. V was pared by 0 bases and J by 11 bases, with 17 bases between. The DNA of the CDR3 is TGTGCCAGCAGCTTGGAGCCGCATTCTATCTCGGCTTTCTTT. Protein product: CASSLEPHSISAFF.

The V and J genes are TRBV6-5 and TRBJ2-7; 8 bases align to TRBD1. CDR1 and CDR2 from the germline V gene are MNHEY and SVGAGI. This CDR3 region has 13 residues. V lost 4 bases, J lost 4 bases, and 3 bases stayed unmatched. As DNA, the CDR3 is TGTGCCAGCAGTTTTCGACAGGGGTACGAGCAGTACTTC. Translating gives CASSFRQGYEQYF.

The chain couples TRBV19 to TRBJ1-5; TRBD1 matches 9 bases. This CDR3 comprises 15 residues. Germline V lookup: CDR1 LNHDA, CDR2 SQIVND (reference sequence). The ends lost 4 bases at V and 6 bases at J; junction bases unmatched: 7. The CDR3 nucleotides are TGTGCCAGTAGTACAGGACAGGGGACCGGTCAGCCCCAGCATTTT. Amino acids: CASSTGQGTGQPQHF.

The CDR3 region is CASSSRDRGSYGYTF. The DNA of the CDR3 is TGTGCCAGCAGCTCCCGGGACAGGGGTTCCTATGGCTACACCTTC. The chain joins TRBV7-9 to TRBJ1-2; 10 bases fit TRBD1. The V and J ends lost 4 bases and 4 bases, in that order; junction bases with no gene match: 6. CDR3 length: 15 residues. Germline assignment: CDR1 SEHNR and CDR2 FQNEAQ (reference sequence). Together with reference TRBV7-9 and TRBJ1-2, the CDR3 gives the full variable domain: DTGVSQNPRHKITKRGQNVTFRCDPISEHNRLYWYRQTLGQGPEFLTYFQNEAQLEKSRLLSDRFSAERPKGSFSTLEIQRTEQGDSAMYLCASSSRDRGSYGYTFGSGTRLTVV.

This sequence joins TRBV11-2 and TRBJ2-5, with D possibly TRBD1 on 7 matching bases. The CDR3 runs to 15 residues. Germline assignment: CDR1 SGHAT and CDR2 FQNNGV. Deletions cut 7 bases from V and 4 bases from J, with 19 bases between. The CDR3 region is CASTPEAGGRETQYF. DNA for the CDR3: TGTGCCAGCACTCCAGAGGCAGGGGGGCGAGAGACCCAGTACTTC.

This clone was counted many times. The chain uses TRBV7-3 and TRBJ2-1; the match to TRBD2 covers 8 bases. V gave up 3 bases and J gave up 7 bases; unmatched junction bases: 2. Germline loops: CDR1 SGHTA, CDR2 FQGTGA. The CDR3 consists of 13 residues. Written as DNA, the CDR3 is TGTGCCAGCAGCTTCGGGGGGGCTAATGAGCAGTTCTTC. Its translation: CASSFGGANEQFF.

The chain combines TRBV6-5 with TRBJ2-5, with 7 bases identical to TRBD1. This CDR3 has 15 amino acids. CDR1 is MNHEY and CDR2 is SVGAGI in the germline V gene. V was pared by 4 bases and J by 2 bases, with 7 bases of the junction left unmatched. The DNA for the CDR3 is TGTGCCAGCAGTTTGGCCGGGACAGTACAAGAGACCCAGTACTTC. It translates to CASSLAGTVQETQYF.

The V call is TRBV4-3, the J call TRBJ2-3; 7 bases are shared with TRBD2. The CDR3 runs 16 residues. The J segment lost 6 bases and the V segment lost 3 bases, leaving 12 bases of the junction unmatched. Germline CDR1 and CDR2: LGHNA and YSLEER. The CDR3: CASSQGGSTSRDTQYF. CDR3 DNA sequence: TGCGCCAGCAGCCAGGGGGGGTCCACCTCTAGGGATACGCAGTATTTT.

CDR3 loop: CASSLVGGFSGNTIYF. The CDR3 DNA follows: TGCGCCAGCAGCTTGGTGGGGGGATTCTCTGGAAACACCATATATTTT. This chain links TRBV5-1 with TRBJ1-3, with D possibly TRBD1 on 5 matching bases. The CDR3 sequence is 16 residues long. Per the germline V gene, CDR1 is SGHRS and CDR2 is YFSETQ. V lost 0 bases and J 0 bases, leaving 10 bases between the germline ends.